The 14 T cell receptor beta chains reported below all come from one sample, sequenced in a study of regulatory T cells in long-lasting Graves disease. Time point here: newly diagnosed GD, antithyroid drugs for less than 3 months. The TCR library used RNA extracted from PBMCs. Construction of TCR beta libraries relied on iRepertoire HTBI primers and on Arm-PCR targeting CDR3 regions. TCRdb used MiXCR to reprocess the multiplex PCR reads, holding one entry per CDR3 protein. The sample has more than 300,000 distinct CDR3 sequences, 12% seen once. The sample was also linked to a second study, of T cells in Graves' hyperthyroidism and ophthalmopathy.

The sample here was peripheral blood mononuclear cells (PBMCs), taken at new diagnosis, from a patient treated with antithyroid drugs. These receptors all stem from a woman aged 18-29 years with Graves disease.

This clonotype was detected many times. J is TRBJ2-3 and V is TRBV24-1; the D is unclear. Germline CDR1 KGHDR, CDR2 SFDVKD. The CDR3 runs 15 residues. V shed 6 bases and J shed 0 bases, with 12 bases lying between them. CDR3 region: CATSSQSTSTDTQYF. For the CDR3, the DNA is TGTGCCACCAGTTCCCAGAGTACTAGCACAGATACGCAGTATTTT.

This clonotype was observed many times. The chain employs TRBV6-1 and TRBJ2-1; either TRBD1 or TRBD2 may fit D (7 bases each). The V gene lost 7 bases and the J gene lost 2 bases, with 15 bases spanning the gap. The CDR3 is made up of 15 amino acids. Germline CDR1 is MNHNS and CDR2 is SASEGT. The CDR3 bases are TGTGCCAGCAACAGGGGACTACTAGCCTACAATGAGCAGTTCTTC. Translated: CASNRGLLAYNEQFF.

V usage is TRBV19 and J usage is TRBJ1-2; D gene ambiguous. CDR1 is LNHDA, CDR2 SQIVND, per germline (reference sequence). V was clipped by 5 bases and J by 5 bases, with 15 bases between them. CDR3 length equals 14 residues. CDR3 bases: TGTGCCAGTAGTTTCTCCGGACGAAGATATGGCTACACCTTC. This codes for CASSFSGRRYGYTF.

This clonotype was found many times. DNA of the CDR3: TGTGCCAGCAGTACCTGGACAGGCGTGAACACTGAAGCTTTCTTT. It yields the protein CASSTWTGVNTEAFF. This rearrangement joins TRBV12-3 or TRBV12-4 to TRBJ1-1, with 7 bases identical to TRBD1. There are 15 residues in the CDR3. V lost 5 bases, J lost 0 bases, and 6 bases stayed unmatched.

This clonotype showed up many times. The chain carries TRBV6-2 or TRBV6-3 and TRBJ2-1; the match to TRBD2 covers 16 bases. Germline V gene sequence: CDR1 MNHEY, CDR2 SVGEGT. V dropped 2 bases and J dropped 8; count of bases not matched to a gene: 18. This CDR3 has 21 residues. CDR3 sequence: CASSYGTGTSGRVLIGDEQFF. The CDR3 nucleotides are TGTGCCAGCAGTTACGGCACCGGGACTAGCGGGAGGGTCCTTATTGGGGATGAGCAGTTCTTC.

On this clonotype: A much larger clone sits a single nucleotide away, making a read error possible. This chain links TRBV7-2 with TRBJ2-4; tentatively, D is TRBD2 (5 bases). The V gene's germline CDR1 is SGHTA and CDR2 FQGNSA. The CDR3 consists of 15 residues. The CDR3 loop is CAGSVWSDSKNIQYF. The CDR3, as DNA: TGTGCCGGCAGCGTCTGGTCGGACTCGAAAAACATTCAGTACTTC.

This clonotype was counted at least ten times. The chain is built from TRBV7-3 and TRBJ2-1; 8 bases align to TRBD2. In germline, CDR1 is SGHTA, CDR2 FQGTGA. The CDR3 covers 15 residues. With 2 bases clipped from V and 9 bases from J, the junction kept 9 bases outside the gene matches. CDR3 bases: TGTGCCAGCAGCTTAGGTTTAGCGGGACTGGGTGAGCAGTTCTTC. Its protein is CASSLGLAGLGEQFF. Looking up the rest from reference TRBV7-3 and TRBJ2-1 gives the full variable domain: GAGVSQTPSNKVTEKGKYVELRCDPISGHTALYWYRQSLGQGPEFLIYFQGTGAADDSGLPNDRFFAVRPEGSVSTLKIQRTERGDSAVYLCASSLGLAGLGEQFFGPGTRLTVL.

This clonotype was seen ten or more times. The rearrangement joins TRBV27 to TRBJ2-7; D gene ambiguous. Per the germline V gene, CDR1 is MNHEY and CDR2 is SMNVEV (reference sequence). The V end was cut by 2 bases, the J end by 3 bases, with 14 bases between. The CDR3 has 15 amino acids. CDR3 amino acids: CASSLRQENFYEQYV. Here the CDR3 DNA reads TGTGCCAGCAGTTTACGCCAGGAGAATTTCTACGAGCAGTACGTC.

This clonotype occurred many times. The chain employs TRBV20-1 and TRBJ1-2; 9 bases map to TRBD1. The CDR3 contains 16 residues. The germline gives CDR1 DFQATT, CDR2 SNEGSKA (reference sequence). V lost 4 bases, J lost 2 bases, and 11 bases stayed unmatched. The CDR3 spells CSAIFRRTGANYGYTF. Here the CDR3 DNA reads TGCAGTGCTATATTTCGGCGGACAGGGGCAAACTATGGCTACACCTTC.

This clonotype was counted at least ten times. The CDR3 region has the DNA TGCAGCGTTGAGCTAGACTACAATGAGCAGTTCTTC. It specifies CSVELDYNEQFF. The chain is built from TRBV29-1 and TRBJ2-1, with no clear D. Per the germline V gene, CDR1 is SQVTM and CDR2 is ANQGSEA. This CDR3 spans 12 amino acids. With 3 bases removed from V and 3 bases from J, the gap between germline ends came to 6 bases.

This clonotype was picked up many times. The rearrangement uses TRBV6-1 and TRBJ1-6, with TRBD1 identical over 7 bases. The CDR3 is 17 residues long. Germline CDR1 MNHNS, CDR2 SASEGT. Unmatched junction bases numbered 17, after V lost 6 bases and J lost 9 bases. The CDR3 nucleotides are TGTGCCAGCAGACCATCCCCCGACCGGGACAGCACTTCACCCCTCCACTTT. Its protein is CASRPSPDRDSTSPLHF.

The chain combines TRBV25-1 with TRBJ2-3; 8 bases line up with TRBD2. Germline V gene data show CDR1 as MGHDK and CDR2 as SYGVNS. CDR3 length: 17 amino acids. Trimming took 4 bases from V and 3 from J; bases not matched to a gene: 12. The CDR3 region has the DNA TGTGCCAGCAGTGCAGAATCGGGACTAGTTCAAACAGATACGCAGTATTTT. As protein: CASSAESGLVQTDTQYF.

This clonotype appeared many times. The chain employs TRBV6-2 or TRBV6-3 and TRBJ2-7; 12 positions match TRBD2. After removal of 6 bases from V and 3 bases from J, the junction contained 9 bases not matched to a gene. Germline V gene data show CDR1 as MNHEY and CDR2 as SVGEGT. This CDR3 spans 16 amino acids. The CDR3 protein is CASSFGLAGIDYEQYF. DNA for the CDR3: TGTGCCAGCAGCTTCGGACTAGCGGGAATAGACTACGAGCAGTACTTC.

This clonotype was recorded a few times. The V call is TRBV6-1, the J call TRBJ1-2, with 8 bases matching TRBD1. This CDR3 has 16 residues. CDR1 is MNHNS and CDR2 is SASEGT in the germline V gene. The V gene end was trimmed by 5 bases and the J gene end by 6 bases; junction bases not matched to a gene: 14. CDR3 DNA: TGTGCCAGCAGTACCCCGTGGAACAGGACAGGGCATGGCTACACCTTC. Its protein is CASSTPWNRTGHGYTF.